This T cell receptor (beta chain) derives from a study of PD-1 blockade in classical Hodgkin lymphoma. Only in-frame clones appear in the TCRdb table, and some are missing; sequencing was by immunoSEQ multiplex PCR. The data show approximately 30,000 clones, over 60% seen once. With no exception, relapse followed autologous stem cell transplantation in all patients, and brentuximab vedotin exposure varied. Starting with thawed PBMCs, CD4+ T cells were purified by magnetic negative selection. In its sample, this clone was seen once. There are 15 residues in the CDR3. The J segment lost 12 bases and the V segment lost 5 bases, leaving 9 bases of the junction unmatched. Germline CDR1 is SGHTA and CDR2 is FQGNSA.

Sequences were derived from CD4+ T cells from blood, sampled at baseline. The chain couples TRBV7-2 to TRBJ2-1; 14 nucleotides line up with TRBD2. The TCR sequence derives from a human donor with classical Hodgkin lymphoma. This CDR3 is CASSLRLAGGPWQFF. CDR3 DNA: TGTGCCAGCAGCCTACGACTAGCGGGGGGGCCCTGGCAGTTCTTC.